The 6 T cell receptor beta chains given below trace back to one sample, sequenced in a study of cytomegalovirus exposure and HLA in healthy donors. Assay used: immunoSEQ multiplex PCR; TCRdb lists only in-frame clones, some missing. The sample yields under 250,000 clones, about 89% seen once. The sequenced sample consisted of PBMCs. The receptors were sampled from a woman aged 18 to 35 in good health and CMV-seronegative.

This rearrangement joins TRBV10-3 to TRBJ1-2; 7 nucleotides agree with TRBD1. CDR1 and CDR2 (germline): ENHRY, SYGVKD. V lost 0 bases, J lost 4 bases, and 20 bases stayed unmatched. The CDR3 is made up of 20 amino acids. Written as DNA, the CDR3 is TGTGCCATCAGTGAGTCGGCTTCCCGGGACAGCCCTGGCGAGGGCTATGGCTACACCTTC. This encodes CAISESASRDSPGEGYGYTF.

The chain employs TRBV21-1 and TRBJ1-2. TRBV21-1 represents a pseudogene. CDR3 size: 20 residues. CDR3 residues: CASSKGPGNGGSEDNYGYTF. CDR3 nucleotides: TGTGCCAGCAGCAAAGGCCCCGGGAATGGGGGGTCAGAAGATAACTATGGCTACACCTTC.

A word on this clone: In the same sample, other DNA sequences code for this CDR3. This chain connects TRBV7-9 to TRBJ1-5, with D possibly being TRBD1 (6 bases). This CDR3 has 15 residues. Trimming removed 5 bases from V and 4 bases from J, with 15 bases in between. CDR1 is SEHNR, CDR2 FQNEAQ, per germline (reference sequence). CDR3 sequence (DNA): TGTGCCAGCAGCCCTCGAGGGGGGGGAAATCAGCCCCAGCATTTT. Encoded protein: CASSPRGGGNQPQHF.

The V call is TRBV6-4, the J call TRBJ2-1, with 9 bases lining up with TRBD2. CDR1 is MRHNA and CDR2 is SNTAGT in the germline V gene. V gave up 0 bases and J gave up 7 bases; unmatched junction bases: 4. The CDR3 loop spans 15 amino acids. The CDR3 region has the DNA TGTGCCAGCAGTGACTCTAGCGGGAGTTTTAATGAGCAGTTCTTC. It yields the protein CASSDSSGSFNEQFF.

CDR3 in DNA: TGTGCCAGCAGCCTCTGGCAGGAATCCGGAAACACCATATATTTT. This codes for CASSLWQESGNTIYF. The J gene is TRBJ1-3, the V gene TRBV5-6; D unclear. V was pared by 4 bases and J by 4 bases, with 15 bases between. The CDR3 is made up of 15 amino acids. CDR1 SGHDT and CDR2 YYEEEE come from the germline V gene.

The chain uses TRBV5-4 and TRBJ1-4; 7 nucleotides align to TRBD1. V gave up 0 bases and J gave up 4 bases; unmatched junction bases: 3. This CDR3 spans 15 amino acids. The germline V gene encodes CDR1 SGHNT and CDR2 YYREEE (reference sequence). In nucleotides, the CDR3 is TGTGCCAGCAGCTTGGGGGGACAGCTTAATGAAAAACTGTTTTTT. This codes for CASSLGGQLNEKLFF.